A single sample is the source of the 23 T cell receptor beta chains below, sequenced in a study of human T cells and chemical hapten exposure. TCRdb fed the RACE reads into MiXCR, producing one record per CDR3 protein. Among 52,000 or so distinct CDR3 sequences listed, more than 8% were seen once. Time point noted: pre-sensitization, week 0. Treatment given: therapeutic diphenylcyclopropenone sensitization with weekly scalp DPC. The source was whole blood, collected in connection with sensitization to the hapten diphenylcyclopropenone (DPC). The origin of the receptors is a man aged 35 to 55 with alopecia areata. Some clones in this sample may be carry-over from other donors' samples.

This clonotype was recorded at least ten times. The CDR3 is CSAPPSSQAQYF. CDR3 bases: TGCAGTGCCCCCCCTTCGAGCCAGGCGCAGTATTTT. The chain recombines TRBV20-1 with TRBJ2-3; D is ambiguous. There are 12 residues in the CDR3. CDR1 is DFQATT, CDR2 SNEGSKA, per germline (reference sequence). The V and J ends lost 6 bases and 10 bases respectively, with 17 bases between them.

This clonotype came up a few times. The rearrangement uses TRBV18 and TRBJ2-1; tentatively, D is TRBD2 (6 bases). Germline V lookup: CDR1 KGHSH, CDR2 LQKENI. V was pared by 4 bases and J by 6 bases, with 13 bases between. This CDR3 region has 14 residues. The CDR3 sequence: CASSQGSGVNEQFF. CDR3 in DNA: TGTGCCAGCTCACAAGGTAGCGGAGTCAATGAGCAGTTCTTC. Looking up the rest from reference TRBV18 and TRBJ2-1 gives the full variable domain: NAGVMQNPRHLVRRRGQEARLRCSPMKGHSHVYWYRQLPEEGLKFMVYLQKENIIDESGMPKERFSAEFPKEGPSILRIQQVVRGDSAAYFCASSQGSGVNEQFFGPGTRLTVL.

The rearrangement uses TRBV3-1 and TRBJ1-4; possible D gene TRBD1, 5 bases. CDR1 is LGHDT and CDR2 is YNNKEL in the germline V gene (reference sequence). V lost 6 bases to trimming and J lost 4 bases, with 21 bases between them. The CDR3 runs 17 residues. In DNA, the CDR3 is TGTGCCAGCAGACCGGCTAAAGGGGAAAGGGGTAATGAAAAACTGTTTTTT. Its translation: CASRPAKGERGNEKLFF. Full variable domain (outside the CDR3, taken from reference TRBV3-1 and TRBJ1-4): DTAVSQTPKYLVTQMGNDKSIKCEQNLGHDTMYWYKQDSKKFLKIMFSYNNKELIINETVPNRFSPKSPDKAHLNLHINSLELGDSAVYFCASRPAKGERGNEKLFFGSGTQLSVL.

In this sample, this clonotype turned up a few times. The chain is built from TRBV6-5 and TRBJ2-1; 7 bases align to TRBD1. The CDR3 is 16 amino acids. Unmatched junction bases numbered 10, after V lost 0 bases and J lost 8 bases. Per the germline V gene, CDR1 is MNHEY and CDR2 is SVGAGI. This CDR3 reads CASSYSSGQVNYEQFF. DNA for the CDR3: TGTGCCAGCAGTTACTCGTCCGGACAGGTTAACTATGAGCAGTTCTTC.

The chain couples TRBV29-1 to TRBJ2-3; TRBD2 matches 9 bases. V shed 7 bases, J shed 3 bases, and the junction held 5 bases outside the gene matches. CDR1 and CDR2 from the germline V gene are SQVTM and ANQGSEA. The CDR3 is 13 amino acids. The CDR3 protein is CSDYSGSTDTQYF. In DNA, the CDR3 is TGCAGCGATTATAGCGGGAGTACAGATACGCAGTATTTT.

This chain links TRBV7-3 with TRBJ2-7; the D is unclear. Between the trimmed V and J ends, which lost 7 bases and 3 bases, there was a span of 22 bases. This CDR3 spans 16 amino acids. In germline, CDR1 is SGHTA, CDR2 FQGTGA. The CDR3 DNA reads as TGTGCCAGCATAACCTCCTTTGGAGTCGAATTCTACGAGCAGTACTTC. Translated, it gives CASITSFGVEFYEQYF.

The V gene is TRBV7-8, the J gene TRBJ1-6; D is ambiguous. CDR1 and CDR2 (germline): SGHVS, FQNEAQ. V lost 5 bases to trimming and J lost 4 bases, with 12 bases between them. This CDR3 has 15 residues. The CDR3 DNA reads TGTGCCAGCAGCCTGAGGGCGCCTTATAATTCACCCCTCCACTTT. Translated, it gives CASSLRAPYNSPLHF. The full variable domain, in which reference TRBV7-8 and TRBJ1-6 provide the parts outside the CDR3, is GAGVSQSPRYKVAKRGQDVALRCDPISGHVSLFWYQQALGQGPEFLTYFQNEAQLDKSGLPSDRFFAERPEGSVSTLKIQRTQQEDSAVYLCASSLRAPYNSPLHFGNGTRLTVT.

V usage is TRBV10-3 and J usage is TRBJ2-1, with D unclear. Trimming pared 0 bases from V and 9 bases from J, leaving 12 bases between. Per the germline V gene, CDR1 is ENHRY and CDR2 is SYGVKD. The CDR3 consists of 14 residues. The CDR3 DNA is TGTGCCATCAGTGAGTCCCCGGGTTTATCTGAGCAGTTCTTC. Translated, it gives CAISESPGLSEQFF.

This clonotype was detected many times. V is TRBV6-2 or TRBV6-3 and J is TRBJ2-1; 9 bases agree with TRBD2. Trimming at V came to 6 bases and at J to 7 bases, leaving 7 bases not matched to a gene. The germline V gene has CDR1 MNHEY and CDR2 SVGEGT. The CDR3 extends over 14 amino acids. In DNA, the CDR3 is TGTGCCAGCAGAAATAGCGGGAGTGGGAATGAGCAGTTCTTC. Its translation is CASRNSGSGNEQFF.

There are a few counts of this clonotype. This chain joins TRBV20-1 and TRBJ2-7, with a tentative D call TRBD2 (6 bases). The germline CDR1 and CDR2 sequences are DFQATT and SNEGSKA (reference sequence). This CDR3 region has 12 residues. Between the trimmed V and J ends, which lost 6 bases and 4 bases, there was a span of 13 bases. In nucleotides, the CDR3 is TGCAGTGCGGCCGCCGGGACTTACGAGCAGTACTTC. Its translation: CSAAAGTYEQYF.

A remark on this clonotype: This may be a read error: a much more frequent sequence differs by one nucleotide. The chain has TRBV11-2 and TRBJ2-3; TRBD1 agrees at 11 bases. The V and J ends lost 3 bases and 6 bases, in that order; junction bases with no gene match: 11. This CDR3 contains 17 residues. The germline V gene encodes CDR1 SGHAT and CDR2 FQNNGV. CDR3 region: CASSFDSDRGRLDTQYF. For the CDR3, the DNA is TGTGCCAGCAGCTTCGACTCGGACAGGGGGCGCCTGGATACGCAGTATTTT.

This clonotype was seen ten or more times. V usage is TRBV6-6 and J usage is TRBJ2-7; D remains unclear. Germline V gene data show CDR1 as MNHNY and CDR2 as SVGAGI (reference sequence). Trimming took 0 bases from V and 1 from J, leaving 13 bases between them. The CDR3 runs to 16 residues. In DNA, the CDR3 is TGTGCCAGCAGTTACTCGTCGGGTCCTGAATCCTACGAGCAGTACTTC. Translated: CASSYSSGPESYEQYF.

V gene TRBV2 combines with J gene TRBJ2-2; possible D gene TRBD1, 6 bases. Germline assignment: CDR1 SNHLY and CDR2 FYNNEI. The CDR3 contains 15 residues. V dropped 3 bases and J dropped 4 bases, with 12 bases sitting between them. DNA for the CDR3: TGTGCCAGCAGTGAGATTGGCAGGGGCACCGGGGAGCTGTTTTTT. Translation: CASSEIGRGTGELFF.

This clonotype was seen more than once but under ten times. The CDR3 is CASSPQGPNTEAFF. CDR3 bases: TGTGCCAGCAGCCCCCAGGGCCCAAACACTGAAGCTTTCTTT. The chain recombines TRBV11-2 with TRBJ1-1; D is perhaps TRBD1 (5 bases). The CDR3 length is 14 residues. The V end was cut by 5 bases, the J end by 2 bases, with 12 bases between. Germline CDR1 and CDR2: SGHAT and FQNNGV. The variable domain in full, with the rest retrieved from reference TRBV11-2 and TRBJ1-1, is EAGVAQSPRYKIIEKRQSVAFWCNPISGHATLYWYQQILGQGPKLLIQFQNNGVVDDSQLPKDRFSAERLKGVDSTLKIQPAKLEDSAVYLCASSPQGPNTEAFFGQGTRLTVV.

This clonotype came up a few times. The gene calls are TRBV15 and TRBJ2-2; tentatively, D is TRBD1 or TRBD2 (5 bases each). CDR1 LNHNV and CDR2 YYDKDF come from the germline V gene (reference sequence). V lost 1 base and J 2 bases, leaving 8 bases between the germline ends. The CDR3 has 15 residues. In nucleotides, the CDR3 is TGTGCCACCAGCAGAGGTGGGGACAACACCGGGGAGCTGTTTTTT. Amino acids: CATSRGGDNTGELFF.

This clonotype was counted between two and nine times. V and J are TRBV24-1 and TRBJ2-1; no clear D. Germline values: CDR1 KGHDR, CDR2 SFDVKD. Trimming removed 5 bases at V and 8 bases at J, with 21 bases between. The CDR3 sequence is 16 residues long. CDR3 sequence: CATSGTVVQARDEQFF. CDR3 nucleotide sequence: TGTGCCACCAGTGGCACAGTTGTTCAGGCTAGGGATGAGCAGTTCTTC.

This clonotype came up a few times. J is TRBJ2-5 and V is TRBV6-6; 10 bases line up with TRBD1. J gave up 6 bases and V 2 bases, and 9 bases lay outside the gene matches. The germline V gene encodes CDR1 MNHNY and CDR2 SVGAGI (reference sequence). This CDR3 has 16 amino acids. The DNA for the CDR3 is TGTGCCAGCAGTTACCCGACAGGGGGCACCCCCAAGACCCAGTACTTC. Translating it yields CASSYPTGGTPKTQYF.

The genes are TRBV3-1 and TRBJ1-6; unclear D gene. V dropped 2 bases and J dropped 6 bases, with 5 bases sitting between them. The CDR3 has 13 residues. The germline gives CDR1 LGHDT, CDR2 YNNKEL (reference sequence). The CDR3 DNA is TGTGCCAGCAGCCAACCGACTAATTCACCCCTCCACTTT. Protein: CASSQPTNSPLHF.

This clonotype was seen at least ten times. This chain joins TRBV9 and TRBJ1-3, with D unclear. The CDR3 runs to 15 residues. From germline, CDR1 is SGDLS and CDR2 YYNGEE. V lost 0 bases, J lost 2 bases, and 9 bases lay in between. CDR3 sequence (DNA): TGTGCCAGCAGCGTAGAGGGTAGGCCTGGAAACACCATATATTTT. Its translation: CASSVEGRPGNTIYF.

J is TRBJ2-7 and V is TRBV4-1; a possible D gene is TRBD1 (5 bases). The germline gives CDR1 MGHRA, CDR2 YSYEKL. V shed 0 bases and J shed 1 base, with 7 bases lying between them. This CDR3 spans 14 amino acids. CDR3 nucleotides: TGCGCCAGCAGCCAAGACCGACAGTCCTACGAGCAGTACTTC. Amino acids: CASSQDRQSYEQYF.

The genes are TRBV11-2 and TRBJ2-7, with TRBD2 matching over 8 bases. This CDR3 region has 15 residues. After removal of 4 bases from V and 7 bases from J, the junction contained 12 bases not matched to a gene. Germline values: CDR1 SGHAT, CDR2 FQNNGV. CDR3 residues: CASSSRGSGAEEQYF. The CDR3 nucleotides are TGTGCCAGCAGCTCCCGGGGTAGCGGGGCTGAGGAGCAGTACTTC.

CDR3 nucleotide sequence: TGTGCCAGCAGAAACGGGGGGTCCGCAGATACGCAGTATTTT. Translation: CASRNGGSADTQYF. The chain has TRBV6-2 or TRBV6-3 and TRBJ2-3; 7 bases map to TRBD2. V shed 6 bases and J 4 bases; nucleotides not matched to a gene: 7. Germline assignment: CDR1 MNHEY and CDR2 SVGEGT. The CDR3 runs 14 residues.

This clonotype was found a few times. V is TRBV7-9 and J is TRBJ2-1; TRBD2 agrees at 11 bases. The length of the CDR3 is 16 residues. Germline V lookup: CDR1 SEHNR, CDR2 FQNEAQ (reference sequence). Trimming cost V 4 bases and J 5 bases; bases outside gene matches: 7. CDR3 coding DNA: TGTGCCAGCAGCTACCCGACTAGCGGGATTCACAATGAGCAGTTCTTC. It translates to CASSYPTSGIHNEQFF.